Below are 11 T cell receptor beta chains sequenced from a single sample in a study of blood T cell repertoires in COVID-19. TCRdb keeps only in-frame clones here, not all; method: immunoSEQ multiplex PCR. Of 55,000 to 75,000 clones in the sample, more than 85% were seen once. Sequenced sample: peripheral blood. The receptors here all came from a human donor with active COVID-19. The donor label of this sample is uncertain.

CDR3 amino acids: CASSLAGYNEQFF. CDR3 nucleotides: TGTGCCAGCAGTCTAGCGGGGTACAATGAGCAGTTCTTC. The V gene is TRBV28, the J gene TRBJ2-1, with 9 bases fitting TRBD2. V trimming: 5 bases; J trimming: 4 bases; junction bases outside the gene matches: 0. The CDR3 runs 13 residues. The germline CDR1 and CDR2 sequences are MDHEN and SYDVKM. Full variable domain (rest looked up from reference TRBV28 and TRBJ2-1): DVKVTQSSRYLVKRTGEKVFLECVQDMDHENMFWYRQDPGLGLRLIYFSYDVKMKEKGDIPEGYSVSREKKERFSLILESASTNQTSMYLCASSLAGYNEQFFGPGTRLTVL.

The chain uses TRBV5-1 and TRBJ2-5; D may be TRBD2 (6 bases). Germline lookup yields CDR1 SGHRS and CDR2 YFSETQ. This CDR3 contains 14 residues. The ends were cut back, 0 bases at V and 0 bases at J, with 6 bases in the middle. In DNA form, the CDR3 reads TGCGCCAGCAGCTTGGGGGACTACCAAGAGACCCAGTACTTC. This sequence encodes CASSLGDYQETQYF.

This rearrangement joins TRBV19 to TRBJ1-6; D is undetermined. The CDR3 is 13 amino acids. Per the germline V gene, CDR1 is LNHDA and CDR2 is SQIVND (reference sequence). Trimming removed 3 bases at V and 10 bases at J, with 10 bases between. CDR3 sequence: CASSIGKNSPLHF. The DNA for the CDR3 is TGTGCCAGTAGTATCGGGAAGAACTCACCCCTCCACTTT.

This chain links TRBV7-3 with TRBJ2-3; D not resolved. The CDR3 has 13 residues. V lost 2 bases to trimming and J lost 4 bases, with 7 bases between them. CDR1 is SGHTA and CDR2 is FQGTGA in the germline V gene. This CDR3 reads CASSLLGSDTQYF. The CDR3 DNA reads as TGTGCCAGCAGCTTACTGGGCTCAGATACGCAGTATTTT.

V is TRBV20-1 and J is TRBJ1-1; no definite D call. The CDR3 is 11 residues long. Germline-derived CDR1 and CDR2 are DFQATT and SNEGSKA (reference sequence). The ends were cut back, 6 bases at V and 7 bases at J, with 12 bases in the middle. This CDR3 is CSAQRAGEAFF. The CDR3 DNA reads as TGCAGTGCGCAGAGGGCAGGTGAAGCTTTCTTT.

The CDR3 nucleotides read TGTGCCAGCAGCCAACTATACACCGGGGAGCTGTTTTTT. Amino acids: CASSQLYTGELFF. The rearrangement uses TRBV11-1 and TRBJ2-2; D is ambiguous. Trimming cost V 5 bases and J 3 bases, with 7 bases left between them. The CDR3 has 13 residues. The germline CDR1 and CDR2 sequences are SGHAT and FQDESV (reference sequence).

The chain employs TRBV4-1 and TRBJ2-7; 8 bases align to TRBD2. The trim removed 1 base at V and 6 bases at J, leaving 8 bases unmatched. Germline values: CDR1 MGHRA, CDR2 YSYEKL. CDR3 length equals 15 residues. In nucleotides, the CDR3 is TGCGCCAGCAGCCAAGTCTCGGGGGGGGTTTTCGAGCAGTACTTC. Its translation: CASSQVSGGVFEQYF.

The chain is built from TRBV2 and TRBJ2-2, with D perhaps TRBD1 (6 bases). The CDR3 has 14 amino acids. The V and J ends lost 5 bases and 8 bases respectively, with 15 bases between them. Germline CDR1 SNHLY, CDR2 FYNNEI. CDR3 nucleotides: TGTGCCAGCAGTAAACAGGGAACTGAGGGGGAGCTGTTTTTT. It codes for CASSKQGTEGELFF. The full variable domain, its missing parts supplied by reference TRBV2 and TRBJ2-2, is EPEVTQTPSHQVTQMGQEVILRCVPISNHLYFYWYRQILGQKVEFLVSFYNNEISEKSEIFDDQFSVERPDGSNFTLKIRSTKLEDSAMYFCASSKQGTEGELFFGEGSRLTVL.

The V call is TRBV5-1, the J call TRBJ1-4, with a possible D match to TRBD1 (6 bases). V lost 1 base and J lost 5, with 9 bases in between. The CDR3 covers 14 residues. Per the germline V gene, CDR1 is SGHRS and CDR2 is YFSETQ. The CDR3 DNA reads TGCGCCAGCAGCTTGACGGGACAAAATGAAAAACTGTTTTTT. It translates to CASSLTGQNEKLFF.

The rearrangement links TRBV21-1 to TRBJ2-7; the D call TRBD2 from the table was never checked on the DNA. TRBV21-1 is shown as a pseudogene. This CDR3 region has 18 residues. The CDR3 spells CASPQCNDSGRLSDEQYF. The CDR3 DNA follows: TGTGCCAGCCCCCAGTGTAATGATAGCGGGAGATTGTCGGACGAGCAGTACTTC.

This clone was observed once. J is TRBJ1-1 and V is TRBV18; TRBD1 might be the D (5 bases). Germline V lookup: CDR1 KGHSH, CDR2 LQKENI. The CDR3 length is 15 residues. The V end lost 3 bases, the J end lost 0 bases, and 11 bases lay between the germline ends. CDR3 region: CASSPGANMNTEAFF. DNA for the CDR3: TGTGCCAGCTCACCTGGGGCGAACATGAACACTGAAGCTTTCTTT. The variable domain in full, completed from reference TRBV18 and TRBJ1-1, reads NAGVMQNPRHLVRRRGQEARLRCSPMKGHSHVYWYRQLPEEGLKFMVYLQKENIIDESGMPKERFSAEFPKEGPSILRIQQVVRGDSAAYFCASSPGANMNTEAFFGQGTRLTVV.